This is a list of T cell receptor beta chains from one sample in a study of CD8 T cells in Susac syndrome. From the immunoSEQ multiplex PCR reads, TCRdb called clonotypes with MiXCR, one entry per CDR3 protein. Of 100,000 to 150,000 distinct CDR3 sequences listed, around 94% were seen once; the top ten hold approximately 0.2%. Sequencing was done on a sample of CD8+ T cells from PBMCs. These TCRs come from a human donor with Susac syndrome. The CDR3 runs from the conserved cysteine through the conserved F or W. D genes are given only for firm matches. The size field is filled for only some rows; it gives once, few, many or a size class.

17	-	TRBD2	TRBJ2-3	TRBV7-6	TGTGCCAGCAGCTTAGGGGAGCGGGGGGGCCCTACAGATACGCAGTATTTT	CASSLGERGGPTDTQYF
15	-	-	TRBJ2-3	TRBV27	TGTGCCAGCAGTGAAGGGACACTCATCACAGATACGCAGTATTTT	CASSEGTLITDTQYF
14	-	-	TRBJ1-1	TRBV6-5	TGTGCCAGCAGTTACAGGGGTTGGACCACTGAAGCTTTCTTT	CASSYRGWTTEAFF
14	-	TRBD1	TRBJ1-5	TRBV28	TGTGCCAGCAGGCCCGGACAGGGAGGTCAGCCCCAGCATTTT	CASRPGQGGQPQHF
16	-	TRBD1	TRBJ2-7	TRBV2	TGTGCCAGCAGTGGGATCGACAGGGACCTCTCCTACGAGCAGTACTTC	CASSGIDRDLSYEQYF
13	-	-	TRBJ2-7	TRBV20-1	TGCAGTGCTAGAGAGGCGGTATCCTACGAGCAGTACTTC	CSAREAVSYEQYF
16	-	TRBD1	TRBJ2-7	TRBV27	TGTGCCAGCAGTTTTTCACAGGGGGCGGTGGCCTACGAGCAGTACTTC	CASSFSQGAVAYEQYF
12	-	-	TRBJ1-1	TRBV7-9	TGTGCCAGCAGCCCGACAGGTATGGGAGCTTTCTTT	CASSPTGMGAFF
15	-	-	TRBJ2-2	TRBV28	TGTGCCAGCAGTTTTCGGCAGGCCAACACCGGGGAGCTGTTTTTT	CASSFRQANTGELFF
15	-	-	TRBJ1-6	TRBV12-3/TRBV12-4	TGTGCCAGCACCGACGACAGGACTTATAATTCACCCCTCCACTTT	CASTDDRTYNSPLHF
12	-	-	TRBJ1-6	TRBV7-3	TGTGCCAGCAGCGGCCAATTGGCACCCCTCCACTTT	CASSGQLAPLHF
14	-	-	TRBJ2-7	TRBV3-1	TGTGCCAGCAGCCCTAGGGACGCCACCTACGAGCAGTACTTC	CASSPRDATYEQYF
14	once	-	TRBJ1-1	TRBV20-1	TGCAGTGCTAGACCTTGGACGGTAGGATCCGAAGCTTTCTTT	CSARPWTVGSEAFF
13	-	-	TRBJ2-7	TRBV29-1	TGCAGCGTTGTAGCCCAAGGAGCCTACGAGCAGTACTTC	CSVVAQGAYEQYF
12	-	TRBD1	TRBJ1-1	TRBV12-3/TRBV12-4	TGTGCCAGCATCCAGGGGGCCTATGAAGCTTTCTTT	CASIQGAYEAFF
14	-	-	TRBJ2-5	TRBV5-1	TGCGCCAGCAGCCCGGATCAGGGGTTAGAGACCCAGTACTTC	CASSPDQGLETQYF
15	few	TRBD2	TRBJ2-5	TRBV5-4	TGTGCCAGCAGCCCCGAGGCTAGCGGACAAGAGACCCAGTACTTC	CASSPEASGQETQYF
14	-	-	TRBJ2-3	TRBV29-1	TGCAGCACCTTTGGGTACGGGTTGGCAGATACGCAGTATTTT	CSTFGYGLADTQYF
14	-	-	TRBJ2-5	TRBV4-1	TGCGCCAGCAGCCAGGGACTCCACCAAGAGACCCAGTACTTC	CASSQGLHQETQYF
15	-	TRBD1	TRBJ1-5	TRBV11-2	TGTGCCAGCAGTCTAAATCCGGGACAGAATCAGCCCCAGCATTTT	CASSLNPGQNQPQHF
15	-	TRBD1	TRBJ1-6	TRBV7-9	TGTGCCAGCAGTTCGGACAGGGAGGCTAATTCACCCCTCCACTTT	CASSSDREANSPLHF
14	-	-	TRBJ2-1	TRBV20-1	TGCAGTGCTAGAGATGAAGGGGGGCTCAATGAGCAGTTCTTC	CSARDEGGLNEQFF
15	once	-	TRBJ2-7	TRBV25-1	TGTGCCAGCAGTGACGAGACAGTGTTCCCCCACGAGCAGTACTTC	CASSDETVFPHEQYF
13	-	TRBD1	TRBJ1-5	TRBV20-1	TGCAGTGCTATAGCAGGGGGCGGGCAGCCCCAGCATTTT	CSAIAGGGQPQHF
12	-	-	TRBJ2-2	TRBV7-9	TGTGCCAGCAGATGGGGTACCGGGGAGCTGTTTTTT	CASRWGTGELFF
17	-	TRBD2	TRBJ2-3	TRBV28	TGTGCCAGCAGTTTTCGACTAGCGGGATCTCACGAAGATACGCAGTATTTT	CASSFRLAGSHEDTQYF
16	-	-	TRBJ1-1	TRBV20-1	TGCAGTGCTAGAGATACAACCCCGCGTGCACCCACTGAAGCTTTCTTT	CSARDTTPRAPTEAFF
14	-	-	TRBJ1-1	TRBV7-8	TGTGCCAGCAGCGGCAGCCGTATGAACACTGAAGCTTTCTTT	CASSGSRMNTEAFF
12	-	-	TRBJ1-4	TRBV7-9	TGTGCCAGCAGCTTCGGAAATGAAAAACTGTTTTTT	CASSFGNEKLFF
15	-	-	TRBJ2-2	TRBV9	TGTGCCAGCAGCGTAGGGCAGGGGAACACCGGGGAGCTGTTTTTT	CASSVGQGNTGELFF
16	-	-	TRBJ2-7	TRBV7-9	TGTGCCAGCAGCTCTGAGACACACTACCTCTCCTACGAGCAGTACTTC	CASSSETHYLSYEQYF
12	-	-	TRBJ2-7	TRBV7-9	TGTGCCAGCAGGGCCGACTATTTCGAGCAGTACTTC	CASRADYFEQYF
15	-	TRBD2	TRBJ2-1	TRBV2	TGTGCCAGCAGTGGGACTAGCGGGGGGGATGATGAGCAGTTCTTC	CASSGTSGGDDEQFF
16	-	-	TRBJ1-5	TRBV28	TGTGCCAGCAGTTCCCCGGTGCCGGGAAGCAATCAGCCCCAGCATTTT	CASSSPVPGSNQPQHF
12	-	TRBD1	TRBJ2-7	TRBV11-2	TGTGCCAGCAGCTTAGGCCCGGACAGGGAATACTTC	CASSLGPDREYF
15	-	-	TRBJ2-7	TRBV7-2	TGTGCCAGCAGCCACGGGGGACAGCTTAACTACGAGCAGTACTTC	CASSHGGQLNYEQYF
13	-	-	TRBJ2-7	TRBV27	TGTGCCAGCAGTTTATCCGACGACTACGAGCAGTACTTC	CASSLSDDYEQYF
16	-	-	TRBJ2-4	TRBV5-6	TGTGCCAGCAGCTCGACGCCAGGGTTCGACAAAAACATTCAGTACTTC	CASSSTPGFDKNIQYF
14	-	-	TRBJ2-3	TRBV9	TGTGCCAGCTGCAGGGGATCCAGCACAGATACGCAGTATTTT	CASCRGSSTDTQYF
13	-	TRBD1	TRBJ1-2	TRBV9	TGTGCCAGCAGCCCAGGGGGCGCTTTTGGCTACACCTTC	CASSPGGAFGYTF
14	-	-	TRBJ2-7	TRBV5-1	TGCGCCAGCAGAAACCGCCGGACAGAAGACGAGCAGTACTTC	CASRNRRTEDEQYF
16	-	TRBD2	TRBJ2-2	TRBV20-1	TGCAGTGCTAGAGACCTACTAGCGGGAGACACCGGGGAGCTGTTTTTT	CSARDLLAGDTGELFF
13	-	-	TRBJ2-7	TRBV7-9	TGTGCCAGCTCTCATGACAGCCCCTACGAGCAGTACTTC	CASSHDSPYEQYF
18	-	TRBD2	TRBJ2-1	TRBV20-1	TGCAGTGCTGACACGGGACTAGCGGGAGAATCCACTTACAATGAGCAGTTCTTC	CSADTGLAGESTYNEQFF
16	-	-	TRBJ2-1	TRBV14	TGTGCCAGCAGCCAAGGACACGGCTACTCCTACAATGAGCAGTTCTTC	CASSQGHGYSYNEQFF
23	-	TRBD1	TRBJ1-1	TRBV4-1	TGCGCCAGCAGCCAAGGACCTGGACCGGTCGGGACAGGCCTCCGTATGGTGAACACTGAAGCTTTCTTT	CASSQGPGPVGTGLRMVNTEAFF
11	-	-	TRBJ2-1	TRBV12-3/TRBV12-4	TGTGCCAGCAGCATTAGCACGGGGCAGTTCTTC	CASSISTGQFF
15	-	TRBD2	TRBJ2-7	TRBV2	TGTGCCAGCAGTGACGGGACTAGCGACTTCTACGAGCAGTACTTC	CASSDGTSDFYEQYF
13	-	-	TRBJ1-2	TRBV12-3/TRBV12-4	TGTGCCAGCAGTTTTCAAGGGAACTATGGCTACACCTTC	CASSFQGNYGYTF
12	-	-	TRBJ1-3	TRBV6-5	TGTGCCAGCATGGGAATGGGAAACACCATATATTTT	CASMGMGNTIYF
11	-	-	TRBJ2-7	TRBV20-1	TGCAATGCTAGACCCGGACGGCGGCAGTACTTC	CNARPGRRQYF
19	-	TRBD2	TRBJ2-7	TRBV7-8	TGTGCCAGCAGTTCGACAGCACCGGGACTAGCGGGGGGATTCTACGAGCAGTACTTC	CASSSTAPGLAGGFYEQYF
17	once	TRBD2	TRBJ2-3	TRBV4-1	TGCGCCAGCAGCCAAGAGGAGCTAGCGGGGAGTTCAGATACGCAGTATTTT	CASSQEELAGSSDTQYF
13	-	-	TRBJ1-2	TRBV29-1	TGCAGCGCCTCTGCCACTGGCAACTATGGCTACACCTTC	CSASATGNYGYTF
14	once	-	TRBJ2-3	TRBV12-3/TRBV12-4	TGTGCCAGCAATCATTTTGTTAGCACAGATACGCAGTATTTT	CASNHFVSTDTQYF
17	-	TRBD1	TRBJ2-6	TRBV24-1	TGTGCCACCAGTGACCCGGACAGGGGCTCTGGGGCCAACGTCCTGACTTTC	CATSDPDRGSGANVLTF
15	-	TRBD2	TRBJ2-1	TRBV6-2/TRBV6-3	TGTGCCAGCAGTTATGCGGGAGGGCCATTCAATGAGCAGTTCTTC	CASSYAGGPFNEQFF